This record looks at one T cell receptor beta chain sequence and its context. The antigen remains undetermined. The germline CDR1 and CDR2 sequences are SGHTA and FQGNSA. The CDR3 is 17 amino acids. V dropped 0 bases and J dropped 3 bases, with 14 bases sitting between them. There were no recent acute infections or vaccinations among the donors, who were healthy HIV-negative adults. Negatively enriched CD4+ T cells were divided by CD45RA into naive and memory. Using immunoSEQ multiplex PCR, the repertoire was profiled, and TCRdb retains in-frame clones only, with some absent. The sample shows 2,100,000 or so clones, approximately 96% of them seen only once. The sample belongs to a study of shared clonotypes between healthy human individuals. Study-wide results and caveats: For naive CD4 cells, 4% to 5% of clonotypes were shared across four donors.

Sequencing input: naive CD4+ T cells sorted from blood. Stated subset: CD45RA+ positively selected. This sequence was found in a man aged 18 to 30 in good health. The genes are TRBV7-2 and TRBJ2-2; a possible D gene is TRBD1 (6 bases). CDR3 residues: CASSLAGYREYTGELFF. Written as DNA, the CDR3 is TGTGCCAGCAGCTTAGCCGGGTACAGGGAGTACACCGGGGAGCTGTTTTTT.